The T cell receptor beta chain under discussion was sequenced for a study of T cells in narcolepsy. Clones were read by immunoSEQ multiplex PCR, and TCRdb kept only the in-frame ones, dropping some. Among 30,000 to 40,000 clones listed, around four fifths were seen once. Details on this clone: No antigen is known for it.

Regarding the study as a whole: Same-patient CSF and blood CD4+ T cell clonotypes included HCRT-specific and TRIB2-specific autoreactive ones.

The germline CDR1 and CDR2 sequences are DFQATT and SNEGSKA (reference sequence). The CDR3 spans 11 residues. The V gene is TRBV20-1, the J gene TRBJ2-3; D uncertain. Sequencing was performed on CD45RA- memory CD4+ T cells from PBMCs. The clonotype comes from a human donor with narcolepsy. The CDR3 DNA is TGCAGGATAGACATCACAGATACGCAGTATTTT. Its translation: CRIDITDTQYF.